The T cell receptor beta chain described here comes from a study of CD8 T cells in ankylosing spondylitis. V lost 4 bases and J 1 base, leaving 11 bases between the germline ends. The CDR3 has 14 residues. Germline V gene lookup returns CDR1 DFQATT and CDR2 SNEGSKA (reference sequence). This clonotype showed up just a few times. The antigen is unknown. Using quantitative 5'-RACE with molecular barcodes, the authors made TCR beta libraries. TCRdb independently ran MiXCR on the 5' RACE reads; one entry per CDR3 protein. The data hold hundreds of thousands of distinct CDR3 sequences, with roughly 26% observed a single time. Study outcomes and limitations: Characteristic, it appeared, of ankylosing spondylitis blood was a TCR beta motif of several highly homologous variants.

The receptor's source is a male donor with ankylosing spondylitis. The chain uses TRBV20-1 and TRBJ2-1; no reliable D call. The sequenced material came from blood, either unsorted or a sorted T cell fraction (not recorded which). The CDR3 loop reads CSATGGRSYNEQFF. The CDR3 DNA reads TGCAGTGCTACCGGCGGTAGGTCCTACAATGAGCAGTTCTTC.